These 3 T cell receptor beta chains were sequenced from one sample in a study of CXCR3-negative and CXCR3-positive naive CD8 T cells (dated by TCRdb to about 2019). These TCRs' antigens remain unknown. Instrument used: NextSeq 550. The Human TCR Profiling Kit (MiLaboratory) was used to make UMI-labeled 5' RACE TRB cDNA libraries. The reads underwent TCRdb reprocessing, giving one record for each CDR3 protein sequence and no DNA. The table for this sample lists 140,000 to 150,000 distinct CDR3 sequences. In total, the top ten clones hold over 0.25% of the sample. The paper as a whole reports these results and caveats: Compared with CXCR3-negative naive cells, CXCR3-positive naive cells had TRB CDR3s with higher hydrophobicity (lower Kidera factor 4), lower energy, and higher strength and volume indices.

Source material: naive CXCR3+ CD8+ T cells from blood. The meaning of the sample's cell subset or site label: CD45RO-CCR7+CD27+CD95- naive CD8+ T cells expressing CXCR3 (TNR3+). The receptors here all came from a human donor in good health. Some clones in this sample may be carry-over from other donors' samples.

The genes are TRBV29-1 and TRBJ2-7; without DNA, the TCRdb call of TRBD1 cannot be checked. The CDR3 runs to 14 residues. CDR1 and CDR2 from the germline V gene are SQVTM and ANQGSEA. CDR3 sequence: CSVVVTGASYEQYF.

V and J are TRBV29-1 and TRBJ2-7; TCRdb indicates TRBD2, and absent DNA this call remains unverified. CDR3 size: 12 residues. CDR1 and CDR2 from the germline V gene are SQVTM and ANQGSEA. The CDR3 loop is CSAGTAAYEQYF.

The CDR3 spells CSVLTRDSNEQYF. This chain joins TRBV29-1 and TRBJ2-7; TCRdb picks TRBD2, but there is no DNA to check that call. The CDR3 loop spans 13 amino acids. Looked up from germline, CDR1 is SQVTM and CDR2 is ANQGSEA.